The entry below describes one T cell receptor beta chain. What it recognizes is unknown. The read comes to an end 3 residues before the CDR3 does, leaving the germline J gene to fill in the end. Mixed chimerism was transient after nonmyeloablative marrow transplants from related graft donors. This specimen comes from a study of Tregs in tolerant kidney transplant recipients. Findings of the study overall: Changing PCR primers prevented nucleotide comparison between some patients' samples.

The repertoire was sequenced with immunoSEQ multiplex PCR; TCRdb's copy has only in-frame clones and lacks some. The table for this sample gives 12,000 to 15,000 clones. This CDR3 comprises 14 residues. Unmatched junction bases numbered 3, after V lost 4 bases and J lost 3 bases. The germline V gene encodes CDR1 SNHLY and CDR2 FYNNEI. This specimen was CD4+ T cells from blood (PBMCs), taken 12 months after the transplant. The receptor comes from a human patient who received a combined kidney and bone marrow transplant. Some T cells may have come from the graft donor. This sequence joins TRBV2 and TRBJ2-7; 10 bases map to TRBD1. CDR3 DNA, as far as it was read: TGTGCCAGCAGTGGGACAGGGGGGAGCTACGAG. This translates into CASSGTGGSYE. The full CDR3 protein is CASSGTGGSYEQYF.